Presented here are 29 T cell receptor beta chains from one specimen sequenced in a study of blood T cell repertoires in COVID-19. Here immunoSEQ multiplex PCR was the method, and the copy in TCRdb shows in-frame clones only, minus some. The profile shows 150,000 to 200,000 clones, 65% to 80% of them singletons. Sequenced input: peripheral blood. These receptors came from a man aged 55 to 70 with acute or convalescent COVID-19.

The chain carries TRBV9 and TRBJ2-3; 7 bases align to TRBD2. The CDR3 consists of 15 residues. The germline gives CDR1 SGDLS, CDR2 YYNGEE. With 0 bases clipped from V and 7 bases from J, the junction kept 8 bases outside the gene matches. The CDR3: CASSVGGGRTYTQYF. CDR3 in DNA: TGTGCCAGCAGCGTAGGGGGAGGGCGGACTTATACGCAGTATTTT.

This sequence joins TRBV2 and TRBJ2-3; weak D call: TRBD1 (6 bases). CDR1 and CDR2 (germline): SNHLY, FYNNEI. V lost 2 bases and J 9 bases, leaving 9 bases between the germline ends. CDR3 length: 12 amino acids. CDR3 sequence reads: CASSERDMTQYF. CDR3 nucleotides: TGTGCCAGCAGTGAACGGGACATGACGCAGTATTTT.

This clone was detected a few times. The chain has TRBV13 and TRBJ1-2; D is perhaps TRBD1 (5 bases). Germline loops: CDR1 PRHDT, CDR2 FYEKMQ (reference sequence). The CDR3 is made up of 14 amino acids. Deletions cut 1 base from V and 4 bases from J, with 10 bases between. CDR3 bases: TGTGCCAGCAGCTTAGCGACAGTGACCTATGGCTACACCTTC. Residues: CASSLATVTYGYTF.

CDR3: CASSLGWRLDANTGELFF. CDR3 in DNA: TGCGCCAGCAGCTTGGGTTGGAGACTAGATGCGAACACCGGGGAGCTGTTTTTT. The genes are TRBV5-1 and TRBJ2-2; tentatively, D is TRBD2 (6 bases). The V gene lost 0 bases and the J gene lost 0 bases, with 15 bases spanning the gap. This CDR3 has 18 amino acids. Per the germline V gene, CDR1 is SGHRS and CDR2 is YFSETQ.

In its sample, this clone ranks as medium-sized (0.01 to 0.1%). The CDR3 is CASSYLGGREQYF. The CDR3 coding sequence is TGTGCCAGCAGTTACTTGGGGGGACGGGAGCAGTACTTC. The gene calls are TRBV6-5 and TRBJ2-7; a weak D match, TRBD2 (6 bases). Germline V gene data show CDR1 as MNHEY and CDR2 as SVGAGI. Trimming shortened V by 1 base and J by 7 bases, and 11 bases separated the two germline ends. The CDR3 sequence is 13 residues long.

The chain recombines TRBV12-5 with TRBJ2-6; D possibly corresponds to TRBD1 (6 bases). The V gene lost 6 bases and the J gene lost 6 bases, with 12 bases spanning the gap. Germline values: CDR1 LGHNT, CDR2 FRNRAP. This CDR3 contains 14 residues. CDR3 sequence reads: CASGSSGVANVLTF. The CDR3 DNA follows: TGTGCTAGTGGGTCCTCAGGGGTGGCCAACGTCCTGACTTTC.

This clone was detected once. The chain's CDR3 is CAWSVTGGANEKLFF. CDR3 in DNA: TGTGCCTGGAGTGTTACAGGGGGAGCTAATGAAAAACTGTTTTTT. The chain carries TRBV30 and TRBJ1-4, with TRBD1 matching over 8 bases. This CDR3 region has 15 residues. Germline lookup yields CDR1 GTSNPN and CDR2 SVGIG (reference sequence). Unmatched junction bases numbered 3, after V lost 0 bases and J lost 3 bases.

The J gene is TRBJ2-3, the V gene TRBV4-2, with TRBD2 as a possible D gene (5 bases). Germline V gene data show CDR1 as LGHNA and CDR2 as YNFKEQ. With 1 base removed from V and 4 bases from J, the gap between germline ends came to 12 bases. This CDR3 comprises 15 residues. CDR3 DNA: TGTGCCAGCAGCCAAGCGGGAAGCGGCTCAGATACGCAGTATTTT. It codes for CASSQAGSGSDTQYF.

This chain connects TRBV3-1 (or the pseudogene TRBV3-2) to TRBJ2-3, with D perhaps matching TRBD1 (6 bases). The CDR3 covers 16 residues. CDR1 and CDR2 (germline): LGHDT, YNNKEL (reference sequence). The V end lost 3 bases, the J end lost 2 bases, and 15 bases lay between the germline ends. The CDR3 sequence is CASSQQQGRLTDTQYF. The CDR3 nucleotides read TGTGCCAGCAGCCAGCAACAGGGTCGCCTCACAGATACGCAGTATTTT.

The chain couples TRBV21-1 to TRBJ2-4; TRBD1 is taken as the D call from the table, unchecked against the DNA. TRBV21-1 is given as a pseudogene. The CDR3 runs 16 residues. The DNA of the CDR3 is TGTGCCAGCAGCAAAACCCAAAGACAAGCCAAAAACATTCAGTACTTC. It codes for CASSKTQRQAKNIQYF.

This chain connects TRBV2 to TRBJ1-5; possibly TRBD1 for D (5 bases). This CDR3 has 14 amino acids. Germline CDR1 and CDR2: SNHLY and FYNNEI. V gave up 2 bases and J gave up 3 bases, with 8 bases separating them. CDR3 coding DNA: TGTGCCAGCAGTGAACAGGGATACAATCAGCCCCAGCATTTT. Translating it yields CASSEQGYNQPQHF. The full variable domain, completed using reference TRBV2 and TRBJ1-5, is EPEVTQTPSHQVTQMGQEVILRCVPISNHLYFYWYRQILGQKVEFLVSFYNNEISEKSEIFDDQFSVERPDGSNFTLKIRSTKLEDSAMYFCASSEQGYNQPQHFGDGTRLSIL.

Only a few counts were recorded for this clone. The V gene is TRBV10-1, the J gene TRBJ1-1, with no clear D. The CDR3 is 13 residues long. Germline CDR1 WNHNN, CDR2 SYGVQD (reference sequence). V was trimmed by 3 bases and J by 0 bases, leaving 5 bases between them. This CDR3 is CASSESVNTEAFF. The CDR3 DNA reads TGCGCCAGCAGTGAATCCGTGAACACTGAAGCTTTCTTT.

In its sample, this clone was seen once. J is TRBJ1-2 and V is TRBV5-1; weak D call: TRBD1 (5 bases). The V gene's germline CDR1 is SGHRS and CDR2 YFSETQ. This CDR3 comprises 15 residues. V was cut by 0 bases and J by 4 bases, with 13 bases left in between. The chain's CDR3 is CASSLDPGAAYGYTF. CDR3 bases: TGCGCCAGCAGCTTGGACCCTGGGGCAGCCTATGGCTACACCTTC.

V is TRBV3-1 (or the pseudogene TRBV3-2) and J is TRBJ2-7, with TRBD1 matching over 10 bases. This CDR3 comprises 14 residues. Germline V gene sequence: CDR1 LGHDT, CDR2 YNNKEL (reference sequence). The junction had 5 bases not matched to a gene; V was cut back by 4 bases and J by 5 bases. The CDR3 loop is CASSPRTGGDEQYF. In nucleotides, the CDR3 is TGTGCCAGCAGCCCTCGGACAGGGGGGGACGAGCAGTACTTC.

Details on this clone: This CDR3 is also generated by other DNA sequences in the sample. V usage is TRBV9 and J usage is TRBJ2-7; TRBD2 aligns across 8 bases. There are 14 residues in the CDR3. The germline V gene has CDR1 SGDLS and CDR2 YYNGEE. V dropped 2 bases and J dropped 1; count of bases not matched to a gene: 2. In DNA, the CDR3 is TGTGCCAGCAGCGTCGGGGGGGATTCCTACGAGCAGTACTTC. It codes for CASSVGGDSYEQYF. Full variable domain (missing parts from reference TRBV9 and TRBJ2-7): DSGVTQTPKHLITATGQRVTLRCSPRSGDLSVYWYQQSLDQGLQFLIQYYNGEERAKGNILERFSAQQFPDLHSELNLSSLELGDSALYFCASSVGGDSYEQYFGPGTRLTVT.

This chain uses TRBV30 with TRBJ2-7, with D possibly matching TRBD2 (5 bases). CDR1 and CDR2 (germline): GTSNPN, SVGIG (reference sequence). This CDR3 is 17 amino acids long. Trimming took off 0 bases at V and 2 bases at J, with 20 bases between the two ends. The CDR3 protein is CAWSVAAGRRTAYEQYF. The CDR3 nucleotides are TGTGCCTGGAGTGTAGCGGCAGGACGAAGGACGGCCTACGAGCAGTACTTC.

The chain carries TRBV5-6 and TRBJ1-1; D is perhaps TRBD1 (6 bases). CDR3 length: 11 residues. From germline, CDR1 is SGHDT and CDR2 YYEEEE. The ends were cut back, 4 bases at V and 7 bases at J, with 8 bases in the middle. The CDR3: CASSIRGEAFF. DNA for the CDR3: TGTGCCAGCAGCATCAGGGGTGAAGCTTTCTTT.

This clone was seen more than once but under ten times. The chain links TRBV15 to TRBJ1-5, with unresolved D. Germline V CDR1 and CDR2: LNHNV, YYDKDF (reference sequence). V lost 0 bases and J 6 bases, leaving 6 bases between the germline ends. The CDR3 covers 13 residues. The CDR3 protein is CATSRDQAQPQHF. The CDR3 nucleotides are TGTGCCACCAGCAGAGATCAGGCTCAGCCCCAGCATTTT.

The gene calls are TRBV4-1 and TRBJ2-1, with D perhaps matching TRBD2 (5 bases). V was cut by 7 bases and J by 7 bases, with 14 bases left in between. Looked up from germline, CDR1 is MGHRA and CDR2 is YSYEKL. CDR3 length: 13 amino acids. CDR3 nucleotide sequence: TGCGCCAGCACCCTGGGTCCGGGAAATGAGCAGTTCTTC. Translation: CASTLGPGNEQFF.

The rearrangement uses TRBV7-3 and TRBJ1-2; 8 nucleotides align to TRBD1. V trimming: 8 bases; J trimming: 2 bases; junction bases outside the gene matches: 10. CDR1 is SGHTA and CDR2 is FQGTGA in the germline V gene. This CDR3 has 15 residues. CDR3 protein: CASPSGQGANYGYTF. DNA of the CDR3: TGTGCCAGCCCCTCCGGACAGGGAGCGAACTATGGCTACACCTTC.

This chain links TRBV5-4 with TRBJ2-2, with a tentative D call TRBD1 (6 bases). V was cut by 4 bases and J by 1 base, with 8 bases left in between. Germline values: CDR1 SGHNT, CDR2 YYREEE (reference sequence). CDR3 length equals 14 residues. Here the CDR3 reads CASSETGNTGELFF. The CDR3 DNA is TGTGCCAGCAGCGAGACAGGGAACACCGGGGAGCTGTTTTTT.

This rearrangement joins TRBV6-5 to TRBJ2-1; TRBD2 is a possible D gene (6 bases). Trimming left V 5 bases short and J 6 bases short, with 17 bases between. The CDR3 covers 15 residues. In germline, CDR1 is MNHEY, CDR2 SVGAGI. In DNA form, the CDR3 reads TGTGCCAGCAGTCGCGGGTCAGGAGGGTCCAATGAGCAGTTCTTC. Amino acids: CASSRGSGGSNEQFF.

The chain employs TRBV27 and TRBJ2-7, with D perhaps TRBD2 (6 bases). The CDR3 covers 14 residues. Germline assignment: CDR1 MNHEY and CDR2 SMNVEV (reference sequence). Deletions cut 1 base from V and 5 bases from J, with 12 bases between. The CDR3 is CASSLLGGVDEQYF. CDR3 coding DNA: TGTGCCAGCAGTTTATTGGGGGGAGTTGACGAGCAGTACTTC.

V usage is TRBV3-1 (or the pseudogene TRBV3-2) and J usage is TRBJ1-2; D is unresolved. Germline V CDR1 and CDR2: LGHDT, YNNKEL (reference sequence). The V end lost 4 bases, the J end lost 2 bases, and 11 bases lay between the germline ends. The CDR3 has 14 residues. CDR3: CASSRTEENYGYTF. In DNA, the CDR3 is TGTGCCAGCAGCCGTACGGAGGAAAACTATGGCTACACCTTC.

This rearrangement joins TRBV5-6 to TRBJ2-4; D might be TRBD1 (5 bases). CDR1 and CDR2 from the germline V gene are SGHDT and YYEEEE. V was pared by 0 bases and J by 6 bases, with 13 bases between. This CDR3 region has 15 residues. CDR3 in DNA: TGTGCCAGCAGCTTGGTTGGCCGGCAGGGAAACATTCAGTACTTC. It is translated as CASSLVGRQGNIQYF.

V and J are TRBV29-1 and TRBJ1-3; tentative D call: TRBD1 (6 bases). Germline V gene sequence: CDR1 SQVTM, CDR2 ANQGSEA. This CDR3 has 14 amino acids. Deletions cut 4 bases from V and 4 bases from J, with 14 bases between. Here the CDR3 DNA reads TGCAGCGTTGGTGTCACAGGGAGCGGAAACACCATATATTTT. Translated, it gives CSVGVTGSGNTIYF. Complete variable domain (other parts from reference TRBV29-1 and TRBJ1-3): SAVISQKPSRDICQRGTSLTIQCQVDSQVTMMFWYRQQPGQSLTLIATANQGSEATYESGFVIDKFPISRPNLTFSTLTVSNMSPEDSSIYLCSVGVTGSGNTIYFGEGSWLTVV.

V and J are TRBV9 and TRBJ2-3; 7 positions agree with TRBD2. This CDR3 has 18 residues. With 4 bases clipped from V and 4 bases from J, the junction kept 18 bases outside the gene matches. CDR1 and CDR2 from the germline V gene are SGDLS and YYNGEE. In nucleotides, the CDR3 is TGTGCCAGCAGCCTCAACTTAGTCCCAGCGGGGATAGCAGATACGCAGTATTTT. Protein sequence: CASSLNLVPAGIADTQYF.

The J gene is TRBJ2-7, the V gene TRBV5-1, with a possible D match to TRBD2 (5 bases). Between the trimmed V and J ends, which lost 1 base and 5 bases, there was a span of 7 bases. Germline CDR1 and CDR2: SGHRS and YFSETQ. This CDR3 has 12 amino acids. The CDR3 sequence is CASSLTGNEQYF. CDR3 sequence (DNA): TGCGCCAGCAGCTTGACCGGGAACGAGCAGTACTTC.

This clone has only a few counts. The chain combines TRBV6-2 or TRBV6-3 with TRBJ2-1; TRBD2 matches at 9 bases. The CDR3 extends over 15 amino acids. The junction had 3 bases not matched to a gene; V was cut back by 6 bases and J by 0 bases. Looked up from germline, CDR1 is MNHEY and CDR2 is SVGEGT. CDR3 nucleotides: TGTGCCAGCAGCCTTAGCGGGGGCTCCTACAATGAGCAGTTCTTC. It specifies CASSLSGGSYNEQFF.